Listed below are T cell receptor beta chains from one sample, sequenced in a study of cytomegalovirus exposure and HLA in healthy donors. Measured with immunoSEQ multiplex PCR; TCRdb has only the in-frame clones, and not every one. The sample features over 200,000 clones, with roughly 0.98% in its top ten. Input material: PBMCs. These receptors were taken from a woman aged 25-40 years in good health and CMV-seropositive. CDR3s include the opening cysteine and the closing phenylalanine or tryptophan. The order of the fields is CDR3 DNA, CDR3 protein, V gene, D gene, J gene. The D gene is left open where the match is weak.

CDR3 DNA: TGTGCCAGCTGGAGGGGGTCAGGGGAGGGGAACCCCAAAAACATTCAGTACTTC; CDR3 protein: CASWRGSGEGNPKNIQYF; V gene: TRBV2; D gene: -; J gene: TRBJ2-4
CDR3 DNA: TGCGCCAGCACGGGACAGGGGTATGGCTACACCTTC; CDR3 protein: CASTGQGYGYTF; V gene: TRBV5-1; D gene: TRBD1; J gene: TRBJ1-2
CDR3 DNA: TGCGCCAGCAGCCAAGAAAGTTTCCGCGTAAGCAATCAGCCCCAGCATTTT; CDR3 protein: CASSQESFRVSNQPQHF; V gene: TRBV4-1; D gene: -; J gene: TRBJ1-5
CDR3 DNA: TGTGCCAGCAGCCCGGACAGGGTTGGATATGGCTACACCTTC; CDR3 protein: CASSPDRVGYGYTF; V gene: TRBV6-5; D gene: TRBD1; J gene: TRBJ1-2
CDR3 DNA: TGTGCCAGCAGCGACGGGATCCCTGGACAGGTGGGCTACGAGCAGTACTTC; CDR3 protein: CASSDGIPGQVGYEQYF; V gene: TRBV5-6; D gene: TRBD1; J gene: TRBJ2-7
CDR3 DNA: TGTGCCAGCAGTTTGTTTCAGGGGGCGGATGAGCAGTACTTC; CDR3 protein: CASSLFQGADEQYF; V gene: TRBV28; D gene: TRBD1; J gene: TRBJ2-7
CDR3 DNA: TGCAGCGTTGAGCGGGGAAACACCATATATTTT; CDR3 protein: CSVERGNTIYF; V gene: TRBV29-1; D gene: -; J gene: TRBJ1-3
CDR3 DNA: TGTGCCAGCACCCGACAGGGTGGGACCGGGGAGCTGTTTTTT; CDR3 protein: CASTRQGGTGELFF; V gene: TRBV6-1; D gene: TRBD1; J gene: TRBJ2-2
CDR3 DNA: TGTGCCAGCAGCCCGAAGAGGACTAGCGGCTACACCGGGGAGCTGTTTTTT; CDR3 protein: CASSPKRTSGYTGELFF; V gene: TRBV11-3; D gene: TRBD2; J gene: TRBJ2-2
CDR3 DNA: TGTGCCAGTAATGTAGCGGGTGAAAAACTGTTTTTT; CDR3 protein: CASNVAGEKLFF; V gene: TRBV19; D gene: -; J gene: TRBJ1-4
CDR3 DNA: TGCGCCAGCAGTGACGGCGGGAGGAGAAACAATGAGCAGTTCTTC; CDR3 protein: CASSDGGRRNNEQFF; V gene: TRBV10-1; D gene: TRBD2; J gene: TRBJ2-1
CDR3 DNA: TGCGCCAGCAGCTCTGGGGCGGGGTCAGGGAGCTCCTACGAGCAGTACTTC; CDR3 protein: CASSSGAGSGSSYEQYF; V gene: TRBV5-1; D gene: -; J gene: TRBJ2-7
CDR3 DNA: TGTGCCAGCAGCCCCCGGGTATCGGATACGCAGTATTTT; CDR3 protein: CASSPRVSDTQYF; V gene: TRBV5-6; D gene: -; J gene: TRBJ2-3
CDR3 DNA: TGTGCCAGTCGATGGGTCGAGGGCACTGAAGCTTTCTTT; CDR3 protein: CASRWVEGTEAFF; V gene: TRBV19; D gene: -; J gene: TRBJ1-1
CDR3 DNA: TGTGCCAGCAGCCCCGAAAGACTAGCTGCCGAGCAGTACTTC; CDR3 protein: CASSPERLAAEQYF; V gene: TRBV7-6; D gene: TRBD2; J gene: TRBJ2-7
CDR3 DNA: TGTGCCAGCAGTTACACAGGGAATAACTATGGCTACACCTTC; CDR3 protein: CASSYTGNNYGYTF; V gene: TRBV6-6; D gene: -; J gene: TRBJ1-2
CDR3 DNA: TGTGCCAGCAGGACACGCCGCAATGGAGATACGCAGTATTTT; CDR3 protein: CASRTRRNGDTQYF; V gene: TRBV28; D gene: -; J gene: TRBJ2-3
CDR3 DNA: TGTGCCTGGAGTGGCGGAAGCACAGATACGCAGTATTTT; CDR3 protein: CAWSGGSTDTQYF; V gene: TRBV30; D gene: -; J gene: TRBJ2-3
CDR3 DNA: TGCGCCAGCAGCTTGCAGCGGGGGGGCCGCACCGGGGAGCTGTTTTTT; CDR3 protein: CASSLQRGGRTGELFF; V gene: TRBV5-1; D gene: TRBD2; J gene: TRBJ2-2
CDR3 DNA: TGCGCCAGCAGCTTGGGAGGAGGAGATCAGCCCCAGCATTTT; CDR3 protein: CASSLGGGDQPQHF; V gene: TRBV5-1; D gene: -; J gene: TRBJ1-5
CDR3 DNA: TGTGCCAGCAGCCCGAGTGAACAAGAGACCCAGTACTTC; CDR3 protein: CASSPSEQETQYF; V gene: TRBV5-6; D gene: -; J gene: TRBJ2-5
CDR3 DNA: TGTGCCAGCAGTTACTCGGGGGCGGAGACCTACGAGCAGTACTTC; CDR3 protein: CASSYSGAETYEQYF; V gene: TRBV6-5; D gene: -; J gene: TRBJ2-7
CDR3 DNA: TGTGCCAGCTGGAGTCTCGGGGAGCTGTTTTTT; CDR3 protein: CASWSLGELFF; V gene: TRBV6-5; D gene: -; J gene: TRBJ2-2
CDR3 DNA: TGTGCCAGCAGCTTAGTTCTGGGACAGGGGAATCAGCCCCAGCATTTT; CDR3 protein: CASSLVLGQGNQPQHF; V gene: TRBV7-8; D gene: TRBD1; J gene: TRBJ1-5
CDR3 DNA: TGTGCCAGCAGCTGGACAGGGGTTCAGCCCCAGCATTTT; CDR3 protein: CASSWTGVQPQHF; V gene: TRBV7-2; D gene: TRBD1; J gene: TRBJ1-5
CDR3 DNA: TGTGCCACGGGGGGGCTTGGAGGAAACACCATATATTTT; CDR3 protein: CATGGLGGNTIYF; V gene: TRBV10-3; D gene: -; J gene: TRBJ1-3
CDR3 DNA: TGCGCCAGCAGCCAAGGGGCCCTTAATCAGCCCCAGCATTTT; CDR3 protein: CASSQGALNQPQHF; V gene: TRBV4-1; D gene: -; J gene: TRBJ1-5
CDR3 DNA: TGTGCCAGCAGTGGAACAGGGGGCGGGAACACTGAAGCTTTCTTT; CDR3 protein: CASSGTGGGNTEAFF; V gene: TRBV2; D gene: TRBD1; J gene: TRBJ1-1
CDR3 DNA: TGTGCCAGCTCACAGGACCATGGACAGTCCTACGAGCAGTACTTC; CDR3 protein: CASSQDHGQSYEQYF; V gene: TRBV18; D gene: -; J gene: TRBJ2-7
CDR3 DNA: TGTGCCAGCAACGCGCACAGGGGGACCTACGAGCAGTACTTC; CDR3 protein: CASNAHRGTYEQYF; V gene: TRBV7-2; D gene: TRBD1; J gene: TRBJ2-7
CDR3 DNA: TGTGCCAGTAGTATACAGGACAATAGAAACACCATATATTTT; CDR3 protein: CASSIQDNRNTIYF; V gene: TRBV19; D gene: -; J gene: TRBJ1-3
CDR3 DNA: TGTGCCAGCAGCCTACTACGTCAGAGGTCCGGGGCCAACGTCCTGACTTTC; CDR3 protein: CASSLLRQRSGANVLTF; V gene: TRBV5-5; D gene: -; J gene: TRBJ2-6
CDR3 DNA: TGCGCCAGCAGCACAAGCGCGGGCCTGCCAAATGGCTACACCTTC; CDR3 protein: CASSTSAGLPNGYTF; V gene: TRBV5-1; D gene: -; J gene: TRBJ1-2
CDR3 DNA: TGTGCCAGTAGTATGTTAGAGGGGACTGGGGCCCCCCTCGGAGCTTTCTTT; CDR3 protein: CASSMLEGTGAPLGAFF; V gene: TRBV19; D gene: -; J gene: TRBJ1-1
CDR3 DNA: TGTGCCAGCAGTCTTCTGTTAACCGGGGAGCTGTTTTTT; CDR3 protein: CASSLLLTGELFF; V gene: TRBV6-5; D gene: -; J gene: TRBJ2-2
CDR3 DNA: TGTGCCAGCAGCTTAGGGCCGGTAGGGGAGGCAACTAATGAAAAACTGTTTTTT; CDR3 protein: CASSLGPVGEATNEKLFF; V gene: TRBV7-2; D gene: -; J gene: TRBJ1-4
CDR3 DNA: TGTGCCAGCAGTTACGGTTACAGTGACGAGCAGTACTTC; CDR3 protein: CASSYGYSDEQYF; V gene: TRBV6-6; D gene: -; J gene: TRBJ2-7
CDR3 DNA: TGTGCCTGGAGCGAATTCAAAACAGGGGGCTACGTCAATCAGCCCCAGCATTTT; CDR3 protein: CAWSEFKTGGYVNQPQHF; V gene: TRBV30; D gene: TRBD1; J gene: TRBJ1-5
CDR3 DNA: TGTGCCAGCAGTTTAAACACAGATAATAATTCACCCCTCCACTTT; CDR3 protein: CASSLNTDNNSPLHF; V gene: TRBV27; D gene: -; J gene: TRBJ1-6
CDR3 DNA: TGTGCCAGCAGACAGGGGGCTGTTAACTATGGCTACACCTTC; CDR3 protein: CASRQGAVNYGYTF; V gene: TRBV6-1; D gene: TRBD1; J gene: TRBJ1-2
CDR3 DNA: TGTGCCAGCAGCCCTTGGCAAGACTATGGCTACACCTTC; CDR3 protein: CASSPWQDYGYTF; V gene: TRBV2; D gene: -; J gene: TRBJ1-2
CDR3 DNA: TGTGCCAGCAGCTTAGGCTCCGGGGGGGCCGAGACCCAGTACTTC; CDR3 protein: CASSLGSGGAETQYF; V gene: TRBV11-2; D gene: TRBD2; J gene: TRBJ2-5
CDR3 DNA: TGCGCCAGCAGCAACGGACTAGCGGGGGGACGATACGAGCAGTACTTC; CDR3 protein: CASSNGLAGGRYEQYF; V gene: TRBV5-1; D gene: TRBD2; J gene: TRBJ2-7
CDR3 DNA: TGTGCTAGTGGTCCAGGATTCACAGATACGCAGTATTTT; CDR3 protein: CASGPGFTDTQYF; V gene: TRBV12-5; D gene: -; J gene: TRBJ2-3